Sequencing of this T cell receptor (beta chain) was carried out in a study of blood T cell repertoires in COVID-19. V was trimmed by 0 bases and J by 1 base, leaving 9 bases between them. Germline V CDR1 and CDR2: ENHRY, SYGVKD. The CDR3 spans 15 residues. Seattle cases were enrolled at active infection and followed longitudinally. Clones were sequenced by immunoSEQ multiplex PCR, and TCRdb holds only the in-frame ones, with some missing. This table holds 250,000 to 300,000 clones, roughly 92% found once. The sequenced sample was peripheral blood. This TCR derives from a woman under 40 with COVID-19, enrolled during active disease. The J gene is TRBJ1-1, the V gene TRBV10-3, with D possibly TRBD1 on 5 matching bases. The CDR3 DNA sequence: TGTGCCATCAGTGAGTCTGTCAGGGAGAACACTGAAGCTTTCTTT. Translation gives CAISESVRENTEAFF.